Shown below are 19 T cell receptor beta chains from a single sample sequenced in a study of identical twins. From the 5' RACE reads, TCRdb called clonotypes with MiXCR, one entry per CDR3 protein. The sample lists 500,000 to 700,000 distinct CDR3 sequences, under 8.5% seen once, with about 1.5% in the top ten. Separately, the same data were catalogued under a study of yellow fever vaccine responses in identical twins.

The sequenced sample consisted of PBMCs. The origin of the receptors is a woman aged 18-29 years in good health.

This clonotype was recorded a few times. The rearrangement joins TRBV25-1 to TRBJ1-1; D is undetermined. This CDR3 is built from 15 residues. CDR1 MGHDK and CDR2 SYGVNS come from the germline V gene. The V and J ends lost 4 bases and 1 base respectively, with 13 bases between them. The CDR3 reads CASSAWGGENTEAFF. The CDR3 coding sequence is TGTGCCAGCAGTGCCTGGGGAGGAGAGAACACTGAAGCTTTCTTT.

This clonotype has only a few counts. This chain joins TRBV20-1 and TRBJ2-5, with D possibly being TRBD2 (5 bases). The CDR3 is 12 residues long. Looked up from germline, CDR1 is DFQATT and CDR2 is SNEGSKA (reference sequence). Trimming pared 3 bases from V and 5 bases from J, leaving 10 bases between. The CDR3 region has the DNA TGCAGTGCTAGTCCCCCGGGGGAGACCCAGTACTTC. Translating it yields CSASPPGETQYF.

This clonotype was recorded at least ten times. The rearrangement uses TRBV10-3 and TRBJ1-1; no definite D call. The CDR3 runs to 13 residues. V lost 4 bases to trimming and J lost 0 bases, with 6 bases between them. CDR1 and CDR2 (germline): ENHRY, SYGVKD. CDR3 sequence: CAISARLNTEAFF. The CDR3 nucleotides read TGTGCCATCAGTGCCAGGCTGAACACTGAAGCTTTCTTT.

This clonotype was seen a handful of times. The V call is TRBV11-1, the J call TRBJ2-7; TRBD1 aligns across 10 bases. Trimming at V came to 5 bases and at J to 5 bases, leaving 6 bases not matched to a gene. The CDR3 consists of 14 residues. Per the germline V gene, CDR1 is SGHAT and CDR2 is FQDESV (reference sequence). The CDR3 loop reads CASSHRQGANEQYF. The CDR3 DNA is TGTGCCAGCAGCCACAGACAGGGGGCGAACGAGCAGTACTTC.

This clonotype was picked up a small number of times. The chain carries TRBV3-1 and TRBJ1-1; D is unclear. The CDR3 contains 15 residues. Trimming took off 3 bases at V and 1 base at J, with 12 bases between the two ends. Germline CDR1 LGHDT, CDR2 YNNKEL (reference sequence). In DNA, the CDR3 is TGTGCCAGCAGCCAGACCCTGAACGGGAACACTGAAGCTTTCTTT. Translation gives CASSQTLNGNTEAFF. The full variable domain, in which reference TRBV3-1 and TRBJ1-1 provide the parts outside the CDR3, is DTAVSQTPKYLVTQMGNDKSIKCEQNLGHDTMYWYKQDSKKFLKIMFSYNNKELIINETVPNRFSPKSPDKAHLNLHINSLELGDSAVYFCASSQTLNGNTEAFFGQGTRLTVV.

This clonotype was found many times. Here the CDR3 DNA reads TGCGCCAGCAGCTTTGGGACCGAAGAGACCCAGTACTTC. This sequence encodes CASSFGTEETQYF. The chain links TRBV5-1 to TRBJ2-5; D possibly uses TRBD1 or TRBD2 (5 bases each). The CDR3 contains 13 residues. Germline CDR1 reads SGHRS; CDR2 reads YFSETQ. The V end lost 2 bases, the J end lost 3 bases, and 8 bases lay between the germline ends.

V usage is TRBV24-1 and J usage is TRBJ2-3; D gene uncertain. This CDR3 has 17 amino acids. CDR1 and CDR2 from the germline V gene are KGHDR and SFDVKD. Trimming pared 1 base from V and 2 bases from J, leaving 15 bases between. The CDR3 is CATSDFRFGGNTDTQYF. CDR3 nucleotides: TGTGCCACCAGTGATTTCCGTTTCGGCGGAAACACAGATACGCAGTATTTT.

This clonotype came up a few times. This chain connects TRBV3-1 to TRBJ1-1; D is unresolved. From germline, CDR1 is LGHDT and CDR2 YNNKEL (reference sequence). V shed 1 base and J shed 0 bases, with 9 bases lying between them. CDR3 length: 15 residues. The CDR3 bases are TGTGCCAGCAGCCAAGCGGAAAGAATGAACACTGAAGCTTTCTTT. This codes for CASSQAERMNTEAFF.

This clonotype was seen only a few times. The rearrangement links TRBV27 to TRBJ2-7, with no clear D. The germline V gene has CDR1 MNHEY and CDR2 SMNVEV (reference sequence). CDR3 size: 15 residues. V was pared by 2 bases and J by 2 bases, with 13 bases between. The CDR3 DNA reads as TGTGCCAGCAGTTTAGCCGGGTTTGGGCCCTACGAGCAGTACTTC. Amino acid sequence: CASSLAGFGPYEQYF.

The gene calls are TRBV7-2 and TRBJ1-5; 7 nucleotides match TRBD1. Per the germline V gene, CDR1 is SGHTA and CDR2 is FQGNSA. After removal of 6 bases from V and 6 bases from J, the junction contained 11 bases not matched to a gene. The CDR3 loop spans 15 amino acids. The CDR3 protein is CASSPTGWYSQPQHF. The DNA of the CDR3 is TGTGCCAGCAGTCCGACAGGGTGGTACAGTCAGCCCCAGCATTTT.

This chain links TRBV5-5 with TRBJ2-1; 11 bases fit TRBD2. Trimming removed 0 bases from V and 0 bases from J; junction bases left unmatched: 5. From germline, CDR1 is SGHKS and CDR2 YYEKEE (reference sequence). The CDR3 length is 18 residues. CDR3 protein: CASSLVTSGTSSYNEQFF. In DNA form, the CDR3 reads TGTGCCAGCAGCTTGGTGACTAGCGGGACTAGCTCCTACAATGAGCAGTTCTTC.

The chain is built from TRBV7-8 and TRBJ2-7, with 11 bases fitting TRBD1. This CDR3 is built from 16 residues. CDR1 and CDR2 from the germline V gene are SGHVS and FQNEAQ. Trimming took 0 bases from V and 4 from J; bases not matched to a gene: 5. CDR3 sequence (DNA): TGTGCCAGCAGCTTAGCCTGGACAGGGGGCCAGTACGAGCAGTACTTC. Protein sequence: CASSLAWTGGQYEQYF.

Turning to this clonotype: A much larger clone lies one base from this, so it may be a read error. This rearrangement joins TRBV12-3 or TRBV12-4 to TRBJ2-2; D is perhaps TRBD1 (5 bases). The CDR3 is made up of 15 amino acids. Trimming left V 5 bases short and J 3 bases short, with 13 bases between. The CDR3 nucleotides read TGTGCCAGCAGTCTCCGACAGACATACACCGGGGAGCTGTTTTTT. Its translation: CASSLRQTYTGELFF.

This clonotype occurred many times. The chain recombines TRBV14 with TRBJ2-5; no firm D call. CDR1 is SGHDN, CDR2 FVKESK, per germline. This CDR3 is built from 13 residues. The germline V and J ends were trimmed by 2 bases and 0 bases, with 4 bases remaining between them. CDR3 DNA: TGTGCCAGCAGCCAAATGTACCAAGAGACCCAGTACTTC. This translates into CASSQMYQETQYF.

In its sample, this clonotype was seen a few times. CDR3: CASTTSGSHNEQFF. The DNA of the CDR3 is TGTGCCAGCACTACTAGCGGGAGTCACAATGAGCAGTTCTTC. This chain uses TRBV25-1 with TRBJ2-1; TRBD2 aligns across 11 bases. This CDR3 has 14 amino acids. The ends lost 7 bases at V and 5 bases at J; junction bases unmatched: 4. CDR1 and CDR2 (germline): MGHDK, SYGVNS.

This chain connects TRBV27 to TRBJ2-2; weak D call: TRBD2 (6 bases). Between the trimmed V and J ends, which lost 6 bases and 8 bases, there was a span of 10 bases. Germline V gene lookup returns CDR1 MNHEY and CDR2 SMNVEV (reference sequence). The CDR3 has 12 residues. As DNA, the CDR3 is TGTGCCAGCAGACTAGCAGCAGGGGAGCTGTTTTTT. Translation: CASRLAAGELFF.

The sample holds many counts of this clonotype. The rearrangement uses TRBV6-1 and TRBJ2-3, with no clear D. V was cut by 6 bases and J by 8 bases, with 15 bases left in between. The CDR3 runs to 13 residues. The germline V gene encodes CDR1 MNHNS and CDR2 SASEGT. The CDR3 loop is CASSKIEKGTQYF. The CDR3 nucleotides are TGTGCCAGCAGCAAGATCGAGAAGGGTACGCAGTATTTT.

This chain joins TRBV11-2 and TRBJ2-5; tentative D call: TRBD2 (6 bases). Germline CDR1 is SGHAT and CDR2 is FQNNGV. Trimming pared 1 base from V and 7 bases from J, leaving 19 bases between. This CDR3 is 16 amino acids long. The CDR3 is CASSLVLGSNGGTQYF. DNA of the CDR3: TGTGCCAGCAGCTTAGTTCTCGGGTCTAACGGGGGGACCCAGTACTTC.

This clonotype was seen only a few times. This chain's CDR3 is CASSFGAGANTDTQYF. For the CDR3, the DNA is TGCGCCAGCAGCTTTGGGGCGGGGGCCAACACAGATACGCAGTATTTT. The rearrangement links TRBV5-1 to TRBJ2-3; a weak D match, TRBD2 (7 bases). The CDR3 sequence is 16 residues long. The V and J ends lost 2 bases and 2 bases respectively, with 15 bases between them. Germline assignment: CDR1 SGHRS and CDR2 YFSETQ.